Below, 18 T cell receptor beta chains from the same sample are listed, as sequenced in a study of regulatory T cells in long-lasting Graves disease. In building TCR beta libraries, iRepertoire HTBI primers were used together with Arm-PCR of CDR3 regions. TCRdb used MiXCR to reprocess the multiplex PCR reads, holding one entry per CDR3 protein. The table has about 540,000 distinct CDR3 sequences, roughly 14% seen once; the top ten hold over 7.5%. Time point reported: newly diagnosed GD, antithyroid drugs for less than 3 months. Extracted RNA from PBMCs served as the source of the TCR library. The same sample was also studied in work on T cells in Graves' hyperthyroidism and ophthalmopathy.

Sequencing used peripheral blood mononuclear cells (PBMCs), obtained at new diagnosis, from a patient treated with antithyroid drugs. The receptors come from a man aged 30 to 39 with Graves disease.

This clonotype was recorded at least ten times. V and J are TRBV27 and TRBJ1-2, with D perhaps matching TRBD1 (6 bases). This CDR3 comprises 14 residues. Trimming took 2 bases from V and 6 from J, leaving 13 bases between them. Germline-derived CDR1 and CDR2 are MNHEY and SMNVEV (reference sequence). CDR3 nucleotide sequence: TGTGCCAGCAGTTTAAACCAGGGGCTCGATGGCTACACCTTC. This codes for CASSLNQGLDGYTF.

This clonotype was counted at least ten times. The genes are TRBV27 and TRBJ1-6; a possible D gene is TRBD1 (5 bases). Per germline, CDR1 MNHEY and CDR2 SMNVEV (reference sequence). V lost 2 bases and J lost 7, with 12 bases in between. The CDR3 has 15 residues. CDR3 loop: CASSLGTQANSPLHF. CDR3 DNA sequence: TGTGCCAGCAGTTTAGGGACGCAGGCGAATTCACCCCTCCACTTT.

This clonotype appeared many times. The chain recombines TRBV3-1 with TRBJ1-1, with D possibly matching TRBD1 (6 bases). The length of the CDR3 is 11 residues. CDR1 and CDR2 (germline): LGHDT, YNNKEL (reference sequence). V was trimmed by 9 bases and J by 12 bases, leaving 17 bases between them. For the CDR3, the DNA is TGTGCCAGTACAGACAGGACGGCAACTTTCTTT. This encodes CASTDRTATFF.

Worth noting for this clonotype: A much more abundant neighbour one base away suggests this may be a read error. V gene TRBV12-3 or TRBV12-4 combines with J gene TRBJ2-2; 11 bases match TRBD2. The CDR3 extends over 15 amino acids. The CDR3 coding sequence is TGTGCCAACAGTACCCCGGGACTAGCGGCGGGGGAGCTGTTTTTT. It translates to CANSTPGLAAGELFF.

This clonotype was detected only a few times. Its ends do not fully match the called genes, so a read error is possible. The V and J genes are TRBV7-7 and TRBJ2-2; D tentatively fits TRBD1 or TRBD2 (5 bases each). The CDR3 length is 13 residues. Germline V lookup: CDR1 SSHAT, CDR2 FNYEAQ (reference sequence). The CDR3 bases are TGTGCTAGCAGCCCCGGGGACGGCGGGGAGCTGTTTTTT. Amino acids: CASSPGDGGELFF.

This clonotype came up many times. The V call is TRBV9, the J call TRBJ1-2, with TRBD1 as a possible D gene (6 bases). This CDR3 comprises 16 residues. V lost 3 bases and J 1 base, leaving 16 bases between the germline ends. Germline V CDR1 and CDR2: SGDLS, YYNGEE. CDR3 coding DNA: TGTGCCAGCAGCGGGACAGATCTACAGCTTAACTATGGCTACACCTTC. Amino acids: CASSGTDLQLNYGYTF.

This clonotype has a handful of counts. V gene TRBV20-1 combines with J gene TRBJ1-1, with D possibly TRBD1 on 6 matching bases. Trimming removed 4 bases at V and 1 base at J, with 10 bases between. The germline V gene encodes CDR1 DFQATT and CDR2 SNEGSKA (reference sequence). CDR3 length equals 13 residues. The CDR3, as DNA: TGCAGTGCTATAACAGGGTGGAACACTGAAGCTTTCTTT. Its translation is CSAITGWNTEAFF.

This clonotype was observed a few times. This may come from a read error, since a much larger clone is one base off. The chain uses TRBV6-2 or TRBV6-3 and TRBJ1-1; D gene unclear. The CDR3 runs 13 residues. Germline CDR1 and CDR2: MNHEY and SVGEGT. V was pared by 6 bases and J by 4 bases, with 12 bases between. The CDR3 reads CASRRETTTEAFF. CDR3 DNA sequence: TGTGCCAGCAGAAGGGAAACGACCACTGAAGCTTTCTTT.

V and J are TRBV5-6 and TRBJ2-1; 11 bases match TRBD1. Unmatched junction bases numbered 8, after V lost 4 bases and J lost 8 bases. From germline, CDR1 is SGHDT and CDR2 YYEEEE. This CDR3 has 15 residues. The CDR3 bases are TGTGCCAGCAGCCCTAGCGGACAGGGGGCGTATGAGCAGTTCTTC. This translates into CASSPSGQGAYEQFF.

The genes are TRBV5-1 and TRBJ1-3; D call uncertain. Germline values: CDR1 SGHRS, CDR2 YFSETQ. Between the trimmed V and J ends, which lost 2 bases and 2 bases, there was a span of 11 bases. CDR3 length: 15 residues. The CDR3 nucleotides are TGCGCCAGCAGCTTTGATAGGACGACTGGAAACACCATATATTTT. As protein: CASSFDRTTGNTIYF.

This chain connects TRBV20-1 to TRBJ2-5; the D gene is possibly TRBD2 (5 bases). V gave up 6 bases and J gave up 0 bases, with 17 bases separating them. Germline V gives CDR1 DFQATT, CDR2 SNEGSKA (reference sequence). The CDR3 loop spans 15 amino acids. The CDR3 nucleotides are TGCAGTGCGCCATCTACTAGTCTGTACCAAGAGACCCAGTACTTC. This translates into CSAPSTSLYQETQYF.

The sample holds one count of this clonotype. The CDR3 is CASSLVSGRAPEEQYF. CDR3 DNA: TGTGCCAGCAGCCTCGTGAGCGGGAGGGCCCCAGAGGAGCAGTACTTC. The chain links TRBV7-8 to TRBJ2-7, with TRBD2 identical over 10 bases. V lost 5 bases to trimming and J lost 7 bases; unmatched junction nucleotides: 14. The CDR3 is 16 residues long. The germline gives CDR1 SGHVS, CDR2 FQNEAQ.

This clonotype was observed at least ten times. V and J are TRBV7-2 and TRBJ2-6, with 8 positions matching TRBD1. With V trimmed by 3 bases and J by 1 base, 2 bases remained unmatched. This CDR3 comprises 16 residues. CDR1 and CDR2 (germline): SGHTA, FQGNSA. This chain's CDR3 is CASSLDRVSGANVLTF. DNA for the CDR3: TGTGCCAGCAGCTTGGACAGGGTGTCTGGGGCCAACGTCCTGACTTTC.

This clonotype was seen only a few times. At one of its ends the junction is not consistent with the germline gene, which may arise from a read error. This chain links TRBV2 with TRBJ2-1; TRBD2 matches 11 bases. This CDR3 region has 15 residues. Germline assignment: CDR1 SNHLY and CDR2 FYNNEI. This CDR3 reads CASTDWTSGSNGQFF. Written as DNA, the CDR3 is TGTGCCAGCACAGATTGGACTAGCGGGTCTAATGGGCAGTTCTTC.

The gene calls are TRBV30 and TRBJ1-1; D not resolved. CDR1 GTSNPN and CDR2 SVGIG come from the germline V gene (reference sequence). CDR3 length: 12 residues. V was shortened by 0 bases and J by 3 bases, with 5 bases between the two germline ends. CDR3: CAWSVLYTEAFF. DNA for the CDR3: TGTGCCTGGAGTGTGCTTTACACTGAAGCTTTCTTT.

The rearrangement uses TRBV14 and TRBJ2-1; the match to TRBD2 covers 8 bases. This CDR3 contains 16 residues. V trimming: 4 bases; J trimming: 10 bases; junction bases outside the gene matches: 15. CDR1 is SGHDN and CDR2 is FVKESK in the germline V gene. CDR3 DNA: TGTGCCAGCAGCCCCTCCATGGGGGTAGCGGGATGGGAGCAGTTCTTC. Its protein is CASSPSMGVAGWEQFF. Full variable domain (rest looked up from reference TRBV14 and TRBJ2-1): EAGVTQFPSHSVIEKGQTVTLRCDPISGHDNLYWYRRVMGKEIKFLLHFVKESKQDESGMPNNRFLAERTGGTYSTLKVQPAELEDSGVYFCASSPSMGVAGWEQFFGPGTRLTVL.

This clonotype was detected many times. The rearrangement joins TRBV25-1 to TRBJ2-1; TRBD2 aligns across 7 bases. Trimming cost V 6 bases and J 8 bases; bases outside gene matches: 4. CDR1 is MGHDK, CDR2 SYGVNS, per germline. The CDR3 covers 12 residues. CDR3 sequence reads: CASSLLAHEQFF. CDR3 nucleotide sequence: TGTGCCAGCAGCCTACTAGCGCATGAGCAGTTCTTC.

This clonotype was picked up many times. This rearrangement joins TRBV12-3 or TRBV12-4 to TRBJ2-3; the D call may be TRBD1 or TRBD2 (5 bases each). V lost 4 bases, J lost 2 bases, and 19 bases lay in between. CDR3 length: 17 residues. CDR3 nucleotides: TGTGCCAGCAGTTCCCCTCTGTCGGGGCCCTCCACAGATACGCAGTATTTT. Translating it yields CASSSPLSGPSTDTQYF.